This passage covers 11 T cell receptor beta chains from one sample sequenced in a study of blood T cell repertoires in COVID-19. Produced via immunoSEQ multiplex PCR; TCRdb's table is partial and in-frame only. The data hold roughly 200,000 clones, with roughly 80% observed a single time. The specimen was PBMCs or T cells enriched from blood (not recorded which). The receptors shown here come from a woman between 45 and 65 years old who had been exposed to COVID-19.

The gene calls are TRBV7-2 and TRBJ1-5; D may be TRBD1 (6 bases). In germline, CDR1 is SGHTA, CDR2 FQGNSA. V dropped 5 bases and J dropped 2 bases, with 13 bases sitting between them. The CDR3 length is 15 residues. CDR3 loop: CASSLDSSGNQPQHF. The CDR3 nucleotides read TGTGCCAGCAGCCTGGACAGTAGTGGCAATCAGCCCCAGCATTTT.

This clone has at least ten counts. The chain employs TRBV4-3 and TRBJ2-2; perhaps TRBD2 as D (5 bases). V was cut by 3 bases and J by 3 bases, with 17 bases left in between. Germline CDR1 reads LGHNA; CDR2 reads YSLEER. The CDR3 is 17 residues long. CDR3 sequence reads: CASSHPPLDSYTGELFF. CDR3 coding DNA: TGCGCCAGCAGCCACCCTCCCCTGGACTCGTACACCGGGGAGCTGTTTTTT.

CDR3 protein: CASSPGTGGGNTIYF. Written as DNA, the CDR3 is TGTGCCAGCAGTCCCGGGACAGGGGGCGGAAACACCATATATTTT. The chain carries TRBV6-5 and TRBJ1-3, with 12 bases matching TRBD1. From germline, CDR1 is MNHEY and CDR2 SVGAGI. The J segment lost 4 bases and the V segment lost 5 bases, leaving 3 bases of the junction unmatched. CDR3 length equals 15 residues.

This clone occurred once. Other DNA sequences of this sample code for an identical CDR3. This chain uses TRBV7-2 with TRBJ2-7; maybe TRBD1 (7 bases). The CDR3 is 14 amino acids. Deletions cut 4 bases from V and 0 bases from J, with 10 bases between. Germline V lookup: CDR1 SGHTA, CDR2 FQGNSA. CDR3 bases: TGTGCCAGCAGCTCAGGGGGGAGCTCCTACGAGCAGTACTTC. This translates into CASSSGGSSYEQYF.

Details on this clone: In the same sample, other DNA sequences code for this CDR3. V gene TRBV10-3 combines with J gene TRBJ1-5; no clear D gene. This CDR3 comprises 14 residues. Trimming removed 2 bases from V and 0 bases from J, with 5 bases in between. CDR1 is ENHRY and CDR2 is SYGVKD in the germline V gene. CDR3: CAISEGGSNQPQHF. CDR3 DNA sequence: TGTGCCATCAGTGAGGGAGGTAGCAATCAGCCCCAGCATTTT.

Concerning this clone itself: Different DNA sequences within this sample yield the same CDR3. This chain joins TRBV9 and TRBJ2-1, with D tentatively TRBD2 (5 bases). Germline assignment: CDR1 SGDLS and CDR2 YYNGEE. The V and J ends lost 0 bases and 2 bases respectively, with 9 bases between them. This CDR3 spans 15 amino acids. CDR3 coding DNA: TGTGCCAGCAGCGTAGGGAGAGGGACCTACAATGAGCAGTTCTTC. It specifies CASSVGRGTYNEQFF.

The rearrangement links TRBV10-1 to TRBJ1-1; TRBD1 agrees at 9 bases. This CDR3 contains 16 residues. Trimming cost V 0 bases and J 6 bases; bases outside gene matches: 8. Per germline, CDR1 WNHNN and CDR2 SYGVQD (reference sequence). Written as DNA, the CDR3 is TGCGCCAGCAGTGAGTCGAAGGACAGGGGATGGGCTGAAGCTTTCTTT. It specifies CASSESKDRGWAEAFF.

The gene calls are TRBV14 and TRBJ1-2, with D perhaps TRBD1 (5 bases). Trimming took 4 bases from V and 2 from J, leaving 8 bases between them. The CDR3 has 13 amino acids. Germline lookup yields CDR1 SGHDN and CDR2 FVKESK. The CDR3 sequence is CASSLGPNYGYTF. Written as DNA, the CDR3 is TGTGCCAGCAGCCTGGGGCCGAACTATGGCTACACCTTC.

The CDR3 sequence is CASSNWDRFYGYTF. The CDR3 region has the DNA TGTGCCAGCAGTAATTGGGACAGATTCTATGGCTACACCTTC. J is TRBJ1-2 and V is TRBV28; 7 nucleotides match TRBD1. The ends lost 5 bases at V and 4 bases at J; junction bases unmatched: 7. Germline V gene data show CDR1 as MDHEN and CDR2 as SYDVKM. This CDR3 is built from 14 residues.

The chain employs TRBV6-5 and TRBJ2-7; 7 bases line up with TRBD1. V was clipped by 4 bases and J by 6 bases; unmatched bases: 6. This CDR3 is 13 amino acids long. The germline gives CDR1 MNHEY, CDR2 SVGAGI. CDR3 in DNA: TGTGCCAGCAGTTGGGTTAAGGGGGCCGAGCAGTACTTC. Protein: CASSWVKGAEQYF.

This chain's CDR3 is CASSFGGDYGYTF. The CDR3 region has the DNA TGCGCCAGCAGCTTCGGGGGGGACTATGGCTACACCTTC. The V and J genes are TRBV5-1 and TRBJ1-2, with D maybe TRBD1 (5 bases). V was trimmed by 2 bases and J by 3 bases, leaving 8 bases between them. Germline V gives CDR1 SGHRS, CDR2 YFSETQ. This CDR3 spans 13 amino acids.